This T cell receptor beta chain was identified in a study of blood T cell repertoires in COVID-19. Across the whole study: Both acute and convalescent COVID-19 samples were obtained from the United States, Italy and Spain.

Trimming cost V 6 bases and J 0 bases, with 9 bases left between them. CDR1 is DFQATT, CDR2 SNEGSKA, per germline (reference sequence). This CDR3 is 13 amino acids long. Two negative PCRs, clearance, or symptom resolution were required of recovered Cohort 3 donors. The assay was immunoSEQ multiplex PCR, and TCRdb's table has in-frame clones only and misses some. The sample lists 250,000 to 300,000 clones; roughly 86% were seen once. The sequence was obtained from a woman in her thirties who had recovered from COVID-19. The sample consisted of PBMCs or T cells enriched from blood (not recorded which). The rearrangement links TRBV20-1 to TRBJ2-1; D not certain. CDR3 amino acids: CSASPPSYNEQFF. The CDR3 DNA follows: TGCAGTGCCAGTCCTCCCTCCTACAATGAGCAGTTCTTC.